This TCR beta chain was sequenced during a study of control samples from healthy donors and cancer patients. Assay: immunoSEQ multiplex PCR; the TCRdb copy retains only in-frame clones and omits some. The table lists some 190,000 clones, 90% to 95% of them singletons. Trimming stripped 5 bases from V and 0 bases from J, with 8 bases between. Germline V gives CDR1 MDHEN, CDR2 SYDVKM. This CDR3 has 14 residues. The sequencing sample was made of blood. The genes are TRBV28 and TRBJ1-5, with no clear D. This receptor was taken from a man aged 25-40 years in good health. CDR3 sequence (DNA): TGTGCCAGCAGTCCTCCCGGTAGCAATCAGCCCCAGCATTTT. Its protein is CASSPPGSNQPQHF.